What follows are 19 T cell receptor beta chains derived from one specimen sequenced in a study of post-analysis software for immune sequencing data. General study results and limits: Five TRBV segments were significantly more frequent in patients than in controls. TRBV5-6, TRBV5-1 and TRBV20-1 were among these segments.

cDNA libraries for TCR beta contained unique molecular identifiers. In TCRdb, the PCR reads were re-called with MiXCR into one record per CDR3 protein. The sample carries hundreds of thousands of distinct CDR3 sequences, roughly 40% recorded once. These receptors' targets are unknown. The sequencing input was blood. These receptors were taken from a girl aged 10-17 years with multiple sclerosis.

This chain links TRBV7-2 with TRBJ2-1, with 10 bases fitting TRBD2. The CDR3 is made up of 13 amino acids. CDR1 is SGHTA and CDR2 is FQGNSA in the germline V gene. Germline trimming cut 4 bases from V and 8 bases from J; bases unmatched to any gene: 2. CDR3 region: CASSSSGSYEQFF. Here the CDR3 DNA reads TGTGCCAGCAGCTCTAGCGGGAGCTATGAGCAGTTCTTC.

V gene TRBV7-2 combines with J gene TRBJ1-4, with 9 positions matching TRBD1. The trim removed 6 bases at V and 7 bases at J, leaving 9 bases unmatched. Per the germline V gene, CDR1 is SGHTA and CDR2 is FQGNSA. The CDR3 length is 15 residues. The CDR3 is CASRQTGTGFEKLFF. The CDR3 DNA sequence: TGTGCCAGCAGGCAGACCGGGACAGGGTTTGAAAAACTGTTTTTT.

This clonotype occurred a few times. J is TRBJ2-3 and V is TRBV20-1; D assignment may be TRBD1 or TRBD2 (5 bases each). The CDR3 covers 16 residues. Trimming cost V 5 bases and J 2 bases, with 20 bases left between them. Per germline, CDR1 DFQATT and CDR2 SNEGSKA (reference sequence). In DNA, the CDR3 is TGCAGTGCTGACTACTCCGGGGCCCTCATCACAGATACGCAGTATTTT. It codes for CSADYSGALITDTQYF.

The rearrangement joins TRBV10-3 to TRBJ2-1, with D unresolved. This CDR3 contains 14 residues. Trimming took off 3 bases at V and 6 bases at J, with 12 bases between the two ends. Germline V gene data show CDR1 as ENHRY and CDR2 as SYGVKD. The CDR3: CAISDPLGVNEQFF. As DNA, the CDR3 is TGTGCCATCAGTGATCCGCTGGGCGTCAATGAGCAGTTCTTC.

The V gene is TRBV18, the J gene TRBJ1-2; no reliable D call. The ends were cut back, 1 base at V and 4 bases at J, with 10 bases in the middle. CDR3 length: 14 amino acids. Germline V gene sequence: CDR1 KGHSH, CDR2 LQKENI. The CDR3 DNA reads TGTGCCAGCTCACCACTAGCGACACCCTATGGCTACACCTTC. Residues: CASSPLATPYGYTF.

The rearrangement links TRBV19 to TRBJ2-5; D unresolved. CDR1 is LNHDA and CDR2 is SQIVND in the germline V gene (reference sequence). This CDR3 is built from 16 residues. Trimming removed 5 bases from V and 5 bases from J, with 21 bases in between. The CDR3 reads CASSSRQAFRRETQYF. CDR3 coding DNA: TGTGCCAGTAGTTCCCGTCAGGCCTTTCGAAGGGAGACCCAGTACTTC. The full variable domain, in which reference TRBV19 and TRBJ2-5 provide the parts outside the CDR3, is DGGITQSPKYLFRKEGQNVTLSCEQNLNHDAMYWYRQDPGQGLRLIYYSQIVNDFQKGDIAEGYSVSREKKESFPLTVTSAQKNPTAFYLCASSSRQAFRRETQYFGPGTRLLVL.

Here the CDR3 reads CASSPVNQETQYF. The CDR3 nucleotides are TGTGCCAGCAGTCCTGTGAACCAAGAGACCCAGTACTTC. The J gene is TRBJ2-5, the V gene TRBV12-3 or TRBV12-4; no definite D call. Trimming left V 5 bases short and J 0 bases short, with 7 bases between. The CDR3 extends over 13 amino acids.

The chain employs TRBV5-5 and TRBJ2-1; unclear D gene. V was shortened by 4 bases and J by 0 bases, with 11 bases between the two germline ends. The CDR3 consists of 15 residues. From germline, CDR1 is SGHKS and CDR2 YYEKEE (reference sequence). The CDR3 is CASSPRTSSYNEQFF. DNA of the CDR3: TGTGCCAGCAGCCCGAGGACGAGCTCCTACAATGAGCAGTTCTTC. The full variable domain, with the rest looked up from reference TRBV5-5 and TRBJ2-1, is DAGVTQSPTHLIKTRGQQVTLRCSPISGHKSVSWYQQVLGQGPQFIFQYYEKEERGRGNFPDRFSARQFPNYSSELNVNALLLGDSALYLCASSPRTSSYNEQFFGPGTRLTVL.

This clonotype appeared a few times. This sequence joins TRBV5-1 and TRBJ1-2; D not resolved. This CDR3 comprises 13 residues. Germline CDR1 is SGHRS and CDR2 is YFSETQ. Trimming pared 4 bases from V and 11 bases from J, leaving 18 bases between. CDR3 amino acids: CASSPEPGRMYTF. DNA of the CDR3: TGCGCCAGCAGCCCTGAGCCGGGTAGGATGTACACCTTC.

CDR3 DNA: TGTGCCAGCAGCCCTGGGGGACCCTTCTATGGCTACACCTTC. Its protein is CASSPGGPFYGYTF. The J gene is TRBJ1-2, the V gene TRBV12-3 or TRBV12-4, with D tentatively TRBD1 (5 bases). This CDR3 is built from 14 residues. The V end lost 6 bases, the J end lost 4 bases, and 15 bases lay between the germline ends.

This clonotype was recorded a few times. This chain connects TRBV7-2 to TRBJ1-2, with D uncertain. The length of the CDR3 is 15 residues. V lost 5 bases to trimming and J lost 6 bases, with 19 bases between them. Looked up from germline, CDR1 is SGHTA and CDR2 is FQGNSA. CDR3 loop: CASSARGGSMNGYTF. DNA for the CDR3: TGTGCCAGCAGCGCCCGAGGCGGCAGTATGAATGGCTACACCTTC.

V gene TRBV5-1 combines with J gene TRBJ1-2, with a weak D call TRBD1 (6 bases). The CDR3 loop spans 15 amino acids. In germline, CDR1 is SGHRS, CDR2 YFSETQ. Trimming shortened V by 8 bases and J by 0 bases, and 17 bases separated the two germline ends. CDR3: CARTGPDKTNYGYTF. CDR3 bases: TGCGCCAGGACAGGCCCCGATAAAACTAACTATGGCTACACCTTC.

Here the CDR3 DNA reads TGTGCCAGCAGCTTACAGGGAGGGGGCGTCGGAAATGAGCAGTTCTTC. Protein product: CASSLQGGGVGNEQFF. The V gene is TRBV7-2, the J gene TRBJ2-1; tentatively, D is TRBD1 or TRBD2 (7 bases each). Germline CDR1 is SGHTA and CDR2 is FQGNSA. Trimming took 2 bases from V and 7 from J, leaving 18 bases between them. The CDR3 runs to 16 residues.

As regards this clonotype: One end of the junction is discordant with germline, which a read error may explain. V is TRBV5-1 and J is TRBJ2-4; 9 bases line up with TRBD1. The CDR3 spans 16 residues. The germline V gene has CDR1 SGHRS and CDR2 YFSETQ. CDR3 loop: CASSPWDRADKNTQYF. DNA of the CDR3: TGCGCCAGCAGCCCCTGGGACAGGGCGGACAAAAACACTCAGTACTTC.

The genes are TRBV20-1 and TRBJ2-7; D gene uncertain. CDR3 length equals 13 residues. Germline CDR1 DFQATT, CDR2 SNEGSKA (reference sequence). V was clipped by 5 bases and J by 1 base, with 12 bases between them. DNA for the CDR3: TGCAGTGCTGGGAAGGACGGATCCTACGAGCAGTACTTC. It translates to CSAGKDGSYEQYF.

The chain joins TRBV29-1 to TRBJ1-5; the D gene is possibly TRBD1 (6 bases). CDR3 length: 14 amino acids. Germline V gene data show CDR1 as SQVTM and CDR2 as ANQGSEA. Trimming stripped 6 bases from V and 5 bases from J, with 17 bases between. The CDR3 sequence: CSVSGTKKHQPQHF. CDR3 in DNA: TGCAGCGTATCCGGGACAAAAAAACATCAGCCCCAGCATTTT.

The CDR3 DNA reads as TGTGCCAGCAGTCCGATGGGACAGGAGAATCTCCACAATGAGCAGTTCTTC. Translated, it gives CASSPMGQENLHNEQFF. The rearrangement joins TRBV12-3 or TRBV12-4 to TRBJ2-1, with TRBD1 identical over 8 bases. After removal of 5 bases from V and 5 bases from J, the junction contained 14 bases not matched to a gene. The CDR3 contains 17 residues.

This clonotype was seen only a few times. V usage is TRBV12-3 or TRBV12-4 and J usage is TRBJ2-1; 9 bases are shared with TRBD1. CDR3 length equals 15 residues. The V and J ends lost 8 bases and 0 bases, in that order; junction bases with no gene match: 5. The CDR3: CASFRTGASYNEQFF. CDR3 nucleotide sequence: TGTGCCAGCTTTAGGACAGGGGCCTCCTACAATGAGCAGTTCTTC.

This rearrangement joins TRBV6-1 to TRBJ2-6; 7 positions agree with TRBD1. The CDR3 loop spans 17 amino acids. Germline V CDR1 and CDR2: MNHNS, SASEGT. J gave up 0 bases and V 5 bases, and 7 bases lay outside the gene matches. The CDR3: CASSTWTGSSGANVLTF. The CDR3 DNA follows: TGTGCCAGCAGTACCTGGACAGGCAGCTCTGGGGCCAACGTCCTGACTTTC.